The source of this T cell receptor (beta chain) is a study of OX40 agonist ivuxolimab in advanced cancers. Study overall: Ivuxolimab, an agonist antibody against OX40 (CD134), was given to patients. Recorded diagnoses for dose-escalation patients were hepatocellular carcinoma, melanoma, renal cell or head and neck cancer. Study results and caveats: Among some nonresponders, normalized T-cell clonal expansion was also low.

Of note for this clone: The antigen is undetermined.

The table came from immunoSEQ multiplex PCR; TCRdb's copy has only in-frame clones and leaves some out. The table has 100,000 or so clones, roughly 90% seen once. This CDR3 has 15 amino acids. After removal of 6 bases from V and 4 bases from J, the junction contained 9 bases not matched to a gene. CDR1 is MGHRA and CDR2 is YSYEKL in the germline V gene. Autoimmune disease history or systemic immunosuppression led to patient exclusion. The chain couples TRBV4-1 to TRBJ2-3; 8 bases line up with TRBD2. The sequencing used CD4+ or CD8+ T cells sorted from blood, collected in a trial of the OX40 agonist ivuxolimab. The sequence came from an adult with an advanced solid tumor such as melanoma, head and neck, liver or kidney cancer. The CDR3 bases are TGCGCCAGCAGGCCGGGACTAGGAGGCGCAGATACGCAGTATTTT. Its translation: CASRPGLGGADTQYF.